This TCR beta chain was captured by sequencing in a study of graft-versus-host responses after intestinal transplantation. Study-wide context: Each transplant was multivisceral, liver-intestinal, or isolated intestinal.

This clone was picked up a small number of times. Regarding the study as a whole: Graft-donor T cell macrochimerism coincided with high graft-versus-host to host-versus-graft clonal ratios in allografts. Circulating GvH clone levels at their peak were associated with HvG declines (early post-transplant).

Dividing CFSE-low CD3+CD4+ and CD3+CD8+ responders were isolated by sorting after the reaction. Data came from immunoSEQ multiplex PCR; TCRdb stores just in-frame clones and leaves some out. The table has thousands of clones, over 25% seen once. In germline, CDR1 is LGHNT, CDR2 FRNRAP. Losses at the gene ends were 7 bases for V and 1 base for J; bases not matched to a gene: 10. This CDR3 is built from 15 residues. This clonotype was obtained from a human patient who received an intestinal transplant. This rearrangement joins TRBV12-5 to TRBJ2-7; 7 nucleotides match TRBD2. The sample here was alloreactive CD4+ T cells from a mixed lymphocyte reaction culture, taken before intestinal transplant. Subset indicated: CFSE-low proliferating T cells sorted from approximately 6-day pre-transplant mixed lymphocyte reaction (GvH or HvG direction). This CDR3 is CASAWGGERSYEQYF. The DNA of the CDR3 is TGTGCTAGTGCCTGGGGGGGGGAAAGGTCCTACGAGCAGTACTTC.